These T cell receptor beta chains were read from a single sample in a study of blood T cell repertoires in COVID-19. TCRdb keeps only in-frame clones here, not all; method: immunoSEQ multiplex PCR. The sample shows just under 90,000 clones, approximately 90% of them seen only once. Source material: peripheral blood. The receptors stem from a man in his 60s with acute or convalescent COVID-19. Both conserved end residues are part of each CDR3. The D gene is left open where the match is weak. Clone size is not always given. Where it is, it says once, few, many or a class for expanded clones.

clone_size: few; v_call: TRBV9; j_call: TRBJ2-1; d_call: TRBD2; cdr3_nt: TGTGCCAGCAGCGTAGTAGCGGGGGATTTCTACAATGAGCAGTTCTTC; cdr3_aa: CASSVVAGDFYNEQFF
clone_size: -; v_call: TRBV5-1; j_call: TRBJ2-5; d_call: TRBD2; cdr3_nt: TGCGCCAGCAGCCCTCTAGCGGGGGGGCCCGAGACCCAGTACTTC; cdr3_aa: CASSPLAGGPETQYF
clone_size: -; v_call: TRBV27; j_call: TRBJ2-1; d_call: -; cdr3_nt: TGTGCCAGCGGTAAGCTTCTCAATGAGCAGTTCTTC; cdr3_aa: CASGKLLNEQFF
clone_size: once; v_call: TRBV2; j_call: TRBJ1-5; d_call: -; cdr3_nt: TGTGCCAGCAGTGAAGCCAGGGGAACTCAGCCCCAGCATTTT; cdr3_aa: CASSEARGTQPQHF
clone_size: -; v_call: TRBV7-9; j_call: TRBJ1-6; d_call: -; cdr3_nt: TGTGCCAGCAGCTTAGCCGATTCACCCCTCCACTTT; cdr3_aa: CASSLADSPLHF
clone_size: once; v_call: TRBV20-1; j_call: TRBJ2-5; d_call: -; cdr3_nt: TGCAGTGTCAGGCTTGGAGAGACCCAGTACTTC; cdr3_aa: CSVRLGETQYF
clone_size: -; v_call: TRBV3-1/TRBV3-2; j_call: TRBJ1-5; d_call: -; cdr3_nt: TGTGCCAGCAGCGGGCGTTATAGCAATCAGCCCCAGCATTTT; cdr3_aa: CASSGRYSNQPQHF
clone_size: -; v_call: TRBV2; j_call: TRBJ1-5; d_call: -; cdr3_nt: TGTGCCAGCAGGGGGGGAGCTACGAGCAATCAGCCCCAGCATTTT; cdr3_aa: CASRGGATSNQPQHF
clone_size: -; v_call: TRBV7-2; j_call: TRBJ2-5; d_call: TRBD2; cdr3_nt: TGTGCCAGCAGCTTAAAGGTAGCGGGAGGGAGAGAGACCCAGTACTTC; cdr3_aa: CASSLKVAGGRETQYF
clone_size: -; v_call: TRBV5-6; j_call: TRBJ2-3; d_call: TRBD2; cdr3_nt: TGTGCCAGCACCACTCTGGGGACTAGCGGGAGATATTATTTT; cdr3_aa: CASTTLGTSGRYYF
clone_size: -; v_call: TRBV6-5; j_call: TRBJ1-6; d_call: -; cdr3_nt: TGTGCCAGCTTCCTCGGGGTTCGATCACCCCTCCACTTT; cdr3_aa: CASFLGVRSPLHF
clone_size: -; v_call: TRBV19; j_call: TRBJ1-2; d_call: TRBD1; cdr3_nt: TGTGCCAGTACCCCCGGGACAGGGCGCTATGGCTACACCTTC; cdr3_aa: CASTPGTGRYGYTF
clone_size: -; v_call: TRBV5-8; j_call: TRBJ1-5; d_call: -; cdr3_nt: TGTGCCAGCAGCTTGGAGCGAGGCAGTTCCAATCAGCCCCAGCATTTT; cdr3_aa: CASSLERGSSNQPQHF
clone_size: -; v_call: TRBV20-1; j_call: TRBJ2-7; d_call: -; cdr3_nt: TGCAGTGCGCAGGGACAAAGCGAGCAGTACTTC; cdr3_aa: CSAQGQSEQYF
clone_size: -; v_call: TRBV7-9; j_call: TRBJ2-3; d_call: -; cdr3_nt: TGTGCCAGCAGTCTCGAGTGGCAGCGTGACACAGATACGCAGTATTTT; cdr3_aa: CASSLEWQRDTDTQYF
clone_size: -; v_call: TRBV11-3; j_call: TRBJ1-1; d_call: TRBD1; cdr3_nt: TGTGCCAGCAGCCCGGGACAGGGGAACACTGAAGCTTTCTTT; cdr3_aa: CASSPGQGNTEAFF
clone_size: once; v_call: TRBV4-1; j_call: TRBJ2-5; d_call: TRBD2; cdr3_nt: TGCGCCAGCAGCCCTCCTAGCGGGGGAGCAGAGACCCAGTACTTC; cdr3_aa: CASSPPSGGAETQYF
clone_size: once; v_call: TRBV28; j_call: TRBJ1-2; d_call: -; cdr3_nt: TGTGCCAGCAGCCGGAGCGGTAACTATGGCTACACCTTC; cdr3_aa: CASSRSGNYGYTF
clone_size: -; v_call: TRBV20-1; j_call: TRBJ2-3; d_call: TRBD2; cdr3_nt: TGCAGTGCTAGTGGCCAGCGGGGGGGCGCTTCCGGAGATACGCAGTATTTT; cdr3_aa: CSASGQRGGASGDTQYF
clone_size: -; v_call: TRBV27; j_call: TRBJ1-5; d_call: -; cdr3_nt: TGTGCCAGCAGTTTATCGGGGAGGGAGCCCCAGCATTTT; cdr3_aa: CASSLSGREPQHF
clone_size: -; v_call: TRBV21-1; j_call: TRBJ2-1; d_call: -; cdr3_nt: TGTGCCAGAAAGCGGGAGGGCGTTTGTCATGAGCAGTTCTTC; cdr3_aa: CARKREGVCHEQFF
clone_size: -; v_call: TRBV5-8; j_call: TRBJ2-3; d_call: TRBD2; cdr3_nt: TGTGCCAGCAGCTTGGGACTAGCGGGGGGGCACAGGAGCACAGATACGCAGTATTTT; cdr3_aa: CASSLGLAGGHRSTDTQYF
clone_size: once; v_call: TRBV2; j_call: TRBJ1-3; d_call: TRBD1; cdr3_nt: TGTGCCAGCAGTGGGGACAGGGTAAAAGCGGGAAACACCATATATTTT; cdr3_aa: CASSGDRVKAGNTIYF
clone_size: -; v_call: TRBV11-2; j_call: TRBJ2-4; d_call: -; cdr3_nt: TGTGCCAGCAGCTTACCCCTGGTCAGGAACATTCAGTACTTC; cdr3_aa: CASSLPLVRNIQYF
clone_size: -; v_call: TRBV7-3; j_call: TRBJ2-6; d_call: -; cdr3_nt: TGTGCCAGCAGCCCCCGGGTAGTCTCTGGGGCCAACGTCCTGACTTTC; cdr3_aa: CASSPRVVSGANVLTF
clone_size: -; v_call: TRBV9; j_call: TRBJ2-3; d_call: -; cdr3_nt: TGTGCCAGCAGCGAGAGGGGGGGCGTCAAGCAGTATTTT; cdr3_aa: CASSERGGVKQYF
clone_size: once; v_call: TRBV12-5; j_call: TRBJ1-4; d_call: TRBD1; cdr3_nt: TGTGCTAGTGGCCCCACAGGGGGAGGGCGCGAAAAACTGTTTTTT; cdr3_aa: CASGPTGGGREKLFF
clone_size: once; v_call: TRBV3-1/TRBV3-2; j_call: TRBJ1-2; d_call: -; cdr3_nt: TGTGCCAGCAGCCAAGATCTGGGGGCTCCCTATGGCTACACCTTC; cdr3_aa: CASSQDLGAPYGYTF
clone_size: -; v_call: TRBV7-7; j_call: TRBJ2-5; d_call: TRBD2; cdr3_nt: TGTGCCAGCAGCCCCACGGGACTAGGACTGCAAGAGACCCAGTACTTC; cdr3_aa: CASSPTGLGLQETQYF
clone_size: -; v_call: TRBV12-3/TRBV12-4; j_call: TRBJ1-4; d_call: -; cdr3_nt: TGTGCCAGCAGTCCCATGGTCGGGAAACTGTTTTTT; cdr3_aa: CASSPMVGKLFF
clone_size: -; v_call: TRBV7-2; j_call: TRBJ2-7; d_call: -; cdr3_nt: TGTGCCAGCAGCTTCGCGACAAGTTCCTACGAGCAGTACTTC; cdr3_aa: CASSFATSSYEQYF
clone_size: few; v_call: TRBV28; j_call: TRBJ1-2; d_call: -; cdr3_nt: TGTGCCAGCAGTCGGGAAGTAGACTATGGCTACACCTTC; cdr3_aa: CASSREVDYGYTF
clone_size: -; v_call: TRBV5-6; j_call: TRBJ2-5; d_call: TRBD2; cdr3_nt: TGTGCCAGCAGCTTGGATTCAGCGGGGGGGCTCGTGGAGACCCAGTACTTC; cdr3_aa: CASSLDSAGGLVETQYF
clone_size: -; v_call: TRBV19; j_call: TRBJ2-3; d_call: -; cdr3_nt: TGTGCCAGTAGTATGGGCCTCCTTCCCACAGATACGCAGTATTTT; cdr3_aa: CASSMGLLPTDTQYF
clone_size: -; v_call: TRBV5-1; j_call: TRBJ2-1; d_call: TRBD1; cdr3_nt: TGCGCCAGCAGCTCGGGACAGGTCGGTAATGAGCAGTTCTTC; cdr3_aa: CASSSGQVGNEQFF